The T cell receptor beta chain under discussion was sequenced for a study of T-cell memory formation after mild COVID-19. The 5'RACE method, run with constant-segment primers, produced TCR alpha and TCR beta cDNA libraries (carrying sample barcodes and UMIs). TCRdb re-analysed the 5' RACE reads in MiXCR, keeping a single row per CDR3 protein. The table includes approximately 340,000 distinct CDR3 sequences, 15% to 20% detected once. CDR1 SGHVS and CDR2 FQNEAQ come from the germline V gene. V lost 1 base and J lost 0, with 4 bases in between. This CDR3 is built from 14 residues. Overall study results and limits: Cross-reactive memory apparently joined, as some responding clones appeared in pre-infection memory. CD8+ contracting clones occupied EMRA, while CD4+ ones occupied mainly CM and EM.

There are many counts of this clonotype. The antigen is undetermined. The sample was PBMCs or a T cell subset sorted from them (not recorded which). The origin of this receptor is a man between 18 and 35 years old who had mild COVID-19 (a few samples of this study predate the infection). Cell type and time point are not known. The genes are TRBV7-8 and TRBJ1-5; D remains unclear. The CDR3 coding sequence is TGTGCCAGCAGCTTAGTGTATAGCAATCAGCCCCAGCATTTT. This translates into CASSLVYSNQPQHF.